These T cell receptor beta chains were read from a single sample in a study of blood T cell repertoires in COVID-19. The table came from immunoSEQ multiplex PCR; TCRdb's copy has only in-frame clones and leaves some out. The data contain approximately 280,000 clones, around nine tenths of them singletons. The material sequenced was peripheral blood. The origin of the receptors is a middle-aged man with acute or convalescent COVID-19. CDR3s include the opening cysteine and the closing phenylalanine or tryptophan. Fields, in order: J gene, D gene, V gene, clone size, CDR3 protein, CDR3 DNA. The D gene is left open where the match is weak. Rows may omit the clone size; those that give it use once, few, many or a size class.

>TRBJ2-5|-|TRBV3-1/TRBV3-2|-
CASSVGGQETQYF
TGTGCCAGCAGCGTGGGGGGCCAAGAGACCCAGTACTTC
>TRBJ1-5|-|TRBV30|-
CAWSVRGAMHF
TGTGCCTGGAGTGTACGGGGAGCCATGCATTTT
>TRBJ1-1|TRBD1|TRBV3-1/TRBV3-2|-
CASQRTGALEAFF
TGTGCCAGCCAGAGGACAGGGGCTTTGGAAGCTTTCTTT
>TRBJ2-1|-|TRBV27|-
CASSSGQIHYNEQFF
TGTGCCAGCAGTTCTGGGCAGATACACTACAATGAGCAGTTCTTC
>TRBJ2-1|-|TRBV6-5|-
CASSYLGGSYNEQFF
TGTGCCAGCAGTTACCTGGGGGGCTCCTACAATGAGCAGTTCTTC
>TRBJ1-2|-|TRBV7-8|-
CASSLARRGEGSYGYTF
TGTGCCAGCAGCTTAGCGCGGCGGGGGGAGGGTTCCTATGGCTACACCTTC
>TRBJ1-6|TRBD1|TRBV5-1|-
CASSPGQGAAAPLHF
TGCGCCAGCAGCCCGGGACAGGGGGCAGCGGCACCCCTCCACTTT
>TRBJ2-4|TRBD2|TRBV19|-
CATRPGLAGGLYIQYF
TGTGCCACCCGACCGGGACTAGCGGGGGGGCTGTACATTCAGTACTTC
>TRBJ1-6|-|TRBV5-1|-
CASSSDRRAPLHF
TGCGCCAGCAGTTCAGACAGGAGAGCACCCCTCCACTTT
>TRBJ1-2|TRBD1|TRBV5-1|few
CASSLGGQGNGYTF
TGCGCCAGCAGCTTGGGGGGACAGGGGAATGGCTACACCTTC
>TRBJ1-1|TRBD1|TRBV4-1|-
CASSRATGDTEAFF
TGCGCCAGCAGCCGAGCCACAGGGGACACTGAAGCTTTCTTT
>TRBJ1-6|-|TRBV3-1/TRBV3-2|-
CASSPSGDSYNSPLHF
TGTGCCAGCAGCCCTTCAGGGGACTCCTATAATTCACCCCTCCACTTT